Shown below are 25 T cell receptor beta chains from a single sample sequenced in a study of regulatory T cells in long-lasting Graves disease. Indicated time point: newly diagnosed GD, antithyroid drugs for less than 3 months. The TCR library was made from RNA extracted from PBMCs. Construction of TCR beta libraries relied on iRepertoire HTBI primers and on Arm-PCR targeting CDR3 regions. TCRdb recomputed calls from the multiplex PCR reads with MiXCR, one row per CDR3 protein. The sample has 410,000 or so distinct CDR3 sequences, about 15% seen once. A further study also used this sample, focusing on T cells in Graves' hyperthyroidism and ophthalmopathy.

The sample here was peripheral blood mononuclear cells (PBMCs), taken at new diagnosis, from a patient treated with antithyroid drugs. The receptors shown here come from a woman in her thirties with Graves disease.

This sequence joins TRBV5-1 and TRBJ2-2, with D tentatively TRBD1 (5 bases). V lost 6 bases, J lost 1 base, and 10 bases lay in between. Germline CDR1 is SGHRS and CDR2 is YFSETQ. The CDR3 has 14 amino acids. The CDR3 DNA sequence: TGCGCCAGCACTTGGCAGGGGAACACCGGGGAGCTGTTTTTT. It specifies CASTWQGNTGELFF.

The V and J genes are TRBV6-2 or TRBV6-3 and TRBJ2-6, with unresolved D. V lost 11 bases and J lost 0, with 17 bases in between. The CDR3 covers 16 residues. CDR1 MNHEY and CDR2 SVGEGT come from the germline V gene. CDR3 region: CACWTLSSSGANVLTF. DNA for the CDR3: TGTGCCTGCTGGACCCTTTCTAGCTCTGGGGCCAACGTCCTGACTTTC.

CDR3 in amino acids: CASSAPGVGETQYF. The CDR3, as DNA: TGTGCCAGCAGCGCCCCGGGAGTGGGAGAGACCCAGTACTTC. V and J are TRBV9 and TRBJ2-5; D is possibly TRBD2 (6 bases). The CDR3 is made up of 14 amino acids. Per the germline V gene, CDR1 is SGDLS and CDR2 is YYNGEE. V lost 3 bases and J 4 bases, leaving 13 bases between the germline ends.

Concerning this clonotype: With a much larger clone just one base away, this may be a read error. This chain joins TRBV5-1 and TRBJ1-1; perhaps TRBD1 as D (5 bases). Germline lookup yields CDR1 SGHRS and CDR2 YFSETQ. The CDR3 contains 16 residues. CDR3 in DNA: TGCGCCAGCAGCTTGGTGCGGCGGGGGATGAACGCTGAAGCTTTCTTT. This codes for CASSLVRRGMNAEAFF.

This clonotype was found many times. The chain joins TRBV20-1 to TRBJ1-5; no firm D call. The CDR3 has 15 residues. Germline V lookup: CDR1 DFQATT, CDR2 SNEGSKA (reference sequence). V lost 0 bases, J lost 3 bases, and 12 bases lay in between. CDR3 in DNA: TGCAGTGCTAGAGACTACCGGGCCCTCAATCAGCCCCAGCATTTT. Encoded protein: CSARDYRALNQPQHF.

The chain carries TRBV12-3 or TRBV12-4 and TRBJ1-5; D perhaps matches TRBD1 (6 bases). Between the trimmed V and J ends, which lost 8 bases and 3 bases, there was a span of 17 bases. The CDR3 loop spans 15 amino acids. The CDR3 reads CASALGQGINQPQHF. CDR3 coding DNA: TGTGCCAGCGCCCTGGGGCAGGGGATCAATCAGCCCCAGCATTTT.

This clonotype has ten or more counts. This chain uses TRBV20-1 with TRBJ1-1; no reliable D call. The CDR3 consists of 14 residues. Germline loops: CDR1 DFQATT, CDR2 SNEGSKA (reference sequence). Trimming stripped 0 bases from V and 4 bases from J, with 12 bases between. The CDR3 DNA follows: TGCAGTGCTAGAGAGCGGCCGGCTGGCACTGAAGCTTTCTTT. Protein product: CSARERPAGTEAFF.

This clonotype was detected a few times. This clone may be a read error of a much larger clone one base away. The chain couples TRBV13 to TRBJ2-1; unclear D gene. Germline V gives CDR1 PRHDT, CDR2 FYEKMQ (reference sequence). This CDR3 region has 12 residues. CDR3 protein: CASSLGPNVQFF. The CDR3 DNA sequence: TGTGCCAGCAGCTTAGGCCCCAATGTGCAGTTCTTC.

V usage is TRBV30 and J usage is TRBJ1-1; 8 positions agree with TRBD1. V lost 7 bases to trimming and J lost 1 base; unmatched junction nucleotides: 11. The length of the CDR3 is 15 residues. Germline V gene data show CDR1 as GTSNPN and CDR2 as SVGIG (reference sequence). CDR3 residues: CASQGAGRGNTEAFF. For the CDR3, the DNA is TGTGCCTCCCAGGGGGCAGGCCGGGGGAACACTGAAGCTTTCTTT.

Many counts were recorded for this clonotype. The chain couples TRBV6-1 to TRBJ2-3, with 7 bases that match TRBD1. After removal of 6 bases from V and 4 bases from J, the junction contained 1 base not matched to a gene. In germline, CDR1 is MNHNS, CDR2 SASEGT. The CDR3 length is 12 residues. CDR3 amino acids: CASRQGADTQYF. Here the CDR3 DNA reads TGTGCCAGCAGGCAGGGGGCAGATACGCAGTATTTT.

This chain uses TRBV20-1 with TRBJ2-6, with 9 bases that match TRBD2. CDR1 and CDR2 from the germline V gene are DFQATT and SNEGSKA (reference sequence). The trim removed 6 bases at V and 0 bases at J, leaving 9 bases unmatched. This CDR3 has 17 amino acids. CDR3 nucleotides: TGCAGTGCCCGGTCGCTAGCGGGAATCTCTGGGGCCAACGTCCTGACTTTC. This translates into CSARSLAGISGANVLTF.

CDR3 residues: CASSHQGANTEAFF. In DNA form, the CDR3 reads TGTGCCAGCAGTCATCAGGGGGCGAACACTGAAGCTTTCTTT. The chain has TRBV7-2 and TRBJ1-1, with TRBD1 matching over 8 bases. From germline, CDR1 is SGHTA and CDR2 FQGNSA. V was clipped by 6 bases and J by 1 base; unmatched bases: 4. The length of the CDR3 is 14 residues. The full variable domain, rest sourced from reference TRBV7-2 and TRBJ1-1, is GAGVSQSPSNKVTEKGKDVELRCDPISGHTALYWYRQSLGQGLEFLIYFQGNSAPDKSGLPSDRFSAERTGGSVSTLTIQRTQQEDSAVYLCASSHQGANTEAFFGQGTRLTVV.

In its sample, this clonotype was seen a few times. CDR3 loop: CSGLGHSHEQYF. CDR3 DNA sequence: TGCAGCGGCCTGGGACATTCCCACGAGCAGTACTTC. This chain uses TRBV20-1 with TRBJ2-7; tentative D call: TRBD1 (6 bases). The CDR3 totals 12 residues. Germline CDR1 reads DFQATT; CDR2 reads SNEGSKA (reference sequence).

The chain links TRBV28 to TRBJ2-1; 15 bases align to TRBD2. The trim removed 8 bases at V and 3 bases at J, leaving 14 bases unmatched. This CDR3 is built from 19 residues. Germline V gives CDR1 MDHEN, CDR2 SYDVKM. The CDR3 spells CASRQATGLAGGLYNEQFF. The CDR3 DNA sequence: TGTGCCAGCCGGCAAGCCACAGGACTAGCGGGAGGGCTCTACAATGAGCAGTTCTTC. The variable domain in full, completed from reference TRBV28 and TRBJ2-1, reads DVKVTQSSRYLVKRTGEKVFLECVQDMDHENMFWYRQDPGLGLRLIYFSYDVKMKEKGDIPEGYSVSREKKERFSLILESASTNQTSMYLCASRQATGLAGGLYNEQFFGPGTRLTVL.

This clonotype occurred many times. The J gene is TRBJ1-2, the V gene TRBV28; a weak D match, TRBD1 (5 bases). The CDR3 has 15 residues. The V gene lost 4 bases and the J gene lost 6 bases, with 18 bases spanning the gap. Germline V CDR1 and CDR2: MDHEN, SYDVKM. CDR3 coding DNA: TGTGCCAGCAGTTGGACATATTCTCTGGAAAATGGCTACACCTTC. Its protein is CASSWTYSLENGYTF.

This clonotype occurred a few times. The chain employs TRBV19 and TRBJ2-7, with D possibly matching TRBD2 (5 bases). Trimming removed 1 base from V and 5 bases from J, with 9 bases in between. The CDR3 length is 13 residues. Germline CDR1 is LNHDA and CDR2 is SQIVND (reference sequence). CDR3 residues: CASSIAGSDEQYF. The CDR3 coding sequence is TGTGCCAGTAGTATAGCGGGATCGGACGAGCAGTACTTC.

This clonotype has at least ten counts. The chain is built from TRBV6-1 and TRBJ2-1; D gene unclear. In germline, CDR1 is MNHNS, CDR2 SASEGT. The V end was cut by 1 base, the J end by 5 bases, with 12 bases between. The length of the CDR3 is 15 residues. The CDR3 here is CASSEGVGLDNEQFF. The CDR3 nucleotides are TGTGCCAGCAGTGAAGGGGTGGGTCTCGACAATGAGCAGTTCTTC.

Only a few counts were recorded for this clonotype. The V call is TRBV5-4, the J call TRBJ2-5, with a possible D match to TRBD2 (5 bases). The CDR3 is 16 amino acids. CDR1 and CDR2 from the germline V gene are SGHNT and YYREEE (reference sequence). V lost 0 bases, J lost 1 base, and 13 bases lay in between. CDR3 coding DNA: TGTGCCAGCAGCTTGGTGGAGGCGGCGTTCCAAGAGACCCAGTACTTC. Encoded protein: CASSLVEAAFQETQYF.

This clonotype was detected many times. CDR3 coding DNA: TGTGCCAGCAGGACACAGATTTGGGGGGAGACCCAGTACTTC. Its protein is CASRTQIWGETQYF. The rearrangement links TRBV28 to TRBJ2-5, with D perhaps given as TRBD1 or TRBD2 (5 bases each). V was cut by 6 bases and J by 5 bases, with 16 bases left in between. Germline-derived CDR1 and CDR2 are MDHEN and SYDVKM. CDR3 length: 14 amino acids.

In its sample, this clonotype was seen a few times. This may be a read error, as it is one base from a much larger clone. The rearrangement links TRBV11-2 to TRBJ2-7; D gene uncertain. The CDR3 consists of 10 residues. Germline CDR1 reads SGHAT; CDR2 reads FQNNGV. Here the CDR3 reads CAGSSYEQYF. CDR3 nucleotide sequence: TGTGCCGGCAGTTCCTACGAGCAGTACTTC.

The rearrangement links TRBV5-4 to TRBJ1-1; 7 bases are a match to TRBD1. With 4 bases clipped from V and 1 base from J, the junction kept 7 bases outside the gene matches. Germline loops: CDR1 SGHNT, CDR2 YYREEE (reference sequence). The CDR3 is 15 amino acids. The CDR3 loop is CASSPPTGTNTEAFF. In DNA form, the CDR3 reads TGTGCCAGCAGCCCTCCGACAGGGACGAACACTGAAGCTTTCTTT.

Only a few counts were recorded for this clonotype. A much larger clonotype is one base distant, so this may be a read error. The V gene is TRBV2, the J gene TRBJ2-1; 11 bases map to TRBD2. The CDR3 contains 17 residues. Germline V gene sequence: CDR1 SNHLY, CDR2 FYNNEI. CDR3 loop: CAGSQGGGTSGRNEQFF. In DNA form, the CDR3 reads TGTGCCGGCAGTCAGGGGGGGGGGACTAGCGGACGCAATGAGCAGTTCTTC.

The table lists this clonotype with a few counts. V and J are TRBV4-1 and TRBJ2-7; D is undetermined. The V and J ends lost 1 base and 3 bases respectively, with 13 bases between them. This CDR3 region has 15 residues. Germline V gene sequence: CDR1 MGHRA, CDR2 YSYEKL. CDR3 in amino acids: CASSQASPSGYEQYF. DNA for the CDR3: TGCGCCAGCAGCCAAGCGTCGCCTTCGGGCTACGAGCAGTACTTC.

At least ten counts were recorded for this clonotype. The V and J genes are TRBV9 and TRBJ2-5; D uncertain. CDR1 is SGDLS, CDR2 YYNGEE, per germline. This CDR3 region has 15 residues. V dropped 0 bases and J dropped 2 bases, with 11 bases sitting between them. CDR3 protein: CASSVAGGYQETQYF. CDR3 coding DNA: TGTGCCAGCAGCGTAGCGGGCGGATATCAAGAGACCCAGTACTTC.

On this clonotype itself: This may stem from a read error, because a much larger clone lies one nucleotide away. This chain connects TRBV18 to TRBJ2-5; TRBD1 aligns across 7 bases. Trimming cost V 5 bases and J 11 bases; bases outside gene matches: 11. The CDR3 sequence is 13 residues long. CDR1 and CDR2 (germline): KGHSH, LQKENI. The CDR3 reads CASSGDSHNEQYF. The CDR3 DNA sequence: TGTGCCAGCTCAGGGGACAGTCACAATGAGCAGTACTTC.